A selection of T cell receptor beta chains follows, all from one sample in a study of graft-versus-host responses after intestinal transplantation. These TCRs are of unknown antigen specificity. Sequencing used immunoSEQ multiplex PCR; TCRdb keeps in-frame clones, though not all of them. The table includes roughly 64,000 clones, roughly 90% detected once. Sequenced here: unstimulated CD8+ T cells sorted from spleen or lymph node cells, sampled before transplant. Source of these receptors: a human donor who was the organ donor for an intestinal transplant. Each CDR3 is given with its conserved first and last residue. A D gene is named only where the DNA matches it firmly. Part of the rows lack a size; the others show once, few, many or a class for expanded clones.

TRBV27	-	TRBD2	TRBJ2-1	CASSSGLPDEQFF	TGTGCCAGCAGTTCGGGACTACCCGATGAGCAGTTCTTC
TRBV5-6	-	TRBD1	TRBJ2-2	CASSLLWTGNTGELFF	TGTGCCAGCAGCTTGTTGTGGACAGGGAACACCGGGGAGCTGTTTTTT
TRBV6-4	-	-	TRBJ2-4	CASSEQDRDIQYF	TGTGCCAGCAGTGAACAGGACCGGGACATTCAGTACTTC
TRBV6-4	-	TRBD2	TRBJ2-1	CASSEGLAGNEQFF	TGTGCCAGCAGTGAGGGCCTAGCGGGGAATGAGCAGTTCTTC
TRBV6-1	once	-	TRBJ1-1	CASIIGGPEAFF	TGTGCCAGCATAATCGGGGGGCCCGAAGCTTTCTTT
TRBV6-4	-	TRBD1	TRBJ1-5	CARNLVGQGDNQPQHF	TGTGCCAGGAACCTCGTAGGGCAGGGGGACAATCAGCCCCAGCATTTT
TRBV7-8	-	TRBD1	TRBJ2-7	CASSLGGTGWYF	TGTGCCAGCAGCTTAGGCGGGACAGGTTGGTACTTC
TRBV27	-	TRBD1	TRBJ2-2	CASHDQGTGNTGELFF	TGTGCCAGCCACGACCAAGGGACAGGGAACACCGGGGAGCTGTTTTTT
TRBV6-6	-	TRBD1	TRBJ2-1	CASSYSGRTGANEQFF	TGTGCCAGCAGTTACTCGGGCAGGACAGGGGCTAATGAGCAGTTCTTC
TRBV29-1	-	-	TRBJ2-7	CSVEDQGSYEQYF	TGCAGCGTTGAAGATCAGGGATCCTACGAGCAGTACTTC
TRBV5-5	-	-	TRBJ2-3	CASSLVRARSTTDTQYF	TGTGCCAGCAGCTTGGTCAGGGCCCGTTCTACCACAGATACGCAGTATTTT
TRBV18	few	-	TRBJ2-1	CASSKVRGERYVRGYNEQFF	TGTGCCAGCTCAAAGGTCCGAGGGGAGCGGTACGTGAGGGGGTACAATGAGCAGTTCTTC
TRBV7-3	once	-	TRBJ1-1	CASSLRGHGTEAFF	TGTGCCAGCAGCTTGAGAGGGCATGGCACTGAAGCTTTCTTT
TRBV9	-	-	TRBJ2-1	CASSVWGDEQFF	TGTGCCAGCAGCGTTTGGGGCGATGAGCAGTTCTTC
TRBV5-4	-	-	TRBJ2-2	CASSLLRVGTGELFF	TGTGCCAGCAGCTTGCTCAGGGTGGGCACCGGGGAGCTGTTTTTT
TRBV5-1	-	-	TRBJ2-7	CASSQGTAEETYEQYF	TGCGCCAGCAGCCAGGGGACGGCTGAGGAGACCTACGAGCAGTACTTC
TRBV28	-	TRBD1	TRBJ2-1	CASSLGDRGRYNEQFF	TGTGCCAGCAGTCTCGGGGACAGGGGAAGGTACAATGAGCAGTTCTTC
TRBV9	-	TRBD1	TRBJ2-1	CASSPGQSYNEQFF	TGTGCCAGCAGCCCGGGACAGTCTTACAATGAGCAGTTCTTC
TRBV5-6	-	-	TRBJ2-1	CASSYSSAHEQFF	TGTGCCAGCAGCTATTCTAGCGCCCATGAGCAGTTCTTC
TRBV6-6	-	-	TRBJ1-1	CATGSGGNTEAFF	TGTGCCACAGGCAGCGGCGGGAACACTGAAGCTTTCTTT
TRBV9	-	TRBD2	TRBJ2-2	CASNPSGRSPGELFF	TGTGCAAGCAACCCTAGCGGGAGAAGTCCCGGGGAGCTGTTTTTT
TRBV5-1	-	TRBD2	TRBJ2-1	CASSSGLAANSYNEQFF	TGCGCCAGCAGCTCCGGACTAGCGGCAAACTCCTACAATGAGCAGTTCTTC
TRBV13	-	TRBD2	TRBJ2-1	CASSRTSGSYNEQFF	TGTGCCAGCAGCCGGACTAGCGGGTCCTACAATGAGCAGTTCTTC
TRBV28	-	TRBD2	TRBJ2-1	CASSLLLAGEDNEQFF	TGTGCCAGCAGTTTACTACTAGCGGGGGAAGACAATGAGCAGTTCTTC
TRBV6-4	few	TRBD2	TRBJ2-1	CASSEGLAGHNEQFF	TGTGCCAGCAGTGAAGGACTAGCGGGACACAATGAGCAGTTCTTC
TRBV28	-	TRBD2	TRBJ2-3	CASSSTALAGGPVALPDTQYF	TGTGCCAGCAGTTCGACCGCACTAGCGGGAGGGCCAGTGGCTCTCCCAGATACGCAGTATTTT
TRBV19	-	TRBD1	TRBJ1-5	CASSVGQGADQPQHF	TGTGCCAGTAGTGTGGGACAGGGGGCCGATCAGCCCCAGCATTTT
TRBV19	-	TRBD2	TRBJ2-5	CASSARLAGFRETQYF	TGTGCCAGTAGTGCACGACTAGCGGGTTTCCGGGAGACCCAGTACTTC
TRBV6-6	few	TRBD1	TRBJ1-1	CASSHTGVGFNTEAFF	TGTGCCAGCAGTCATACAGGGGTTGGGTTTAACACTGAAGCTTTCTTT
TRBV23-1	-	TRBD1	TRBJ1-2	CASSQSVRWDRDYYGYTF	TGCGCCAGCAGTCAATCCGTTAGATGGGACAGAGATTACTATGGCTACACCTTC
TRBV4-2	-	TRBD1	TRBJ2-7	CASSQSWDRGFYEQYF	TGTGCCAGCAGCCAATCCTGGGACAGGGGTTTTTACGAGCAGTACTTC